This entry lists 29 T cell receptor beta chains sequenced from one sample in a study of Graves' ophthalmopathy and Graves' hyperthyroidism. The TCR beta CDR3 regions underwent amplification from RNA transcripts. Following a first-round RT-PCR that used HTBI primers, a second-round multiplex PCR was carried out. TCRdb recomputed calls from the multiplex PCR reads with MiXCR, one row per CDR3 protein. Found here are some 1.1 million distinct CDR3 sequences, 36% of them singletons; the top ten hold roughly 11%. The sample was peripheral blood or thyroid tissue (not recorded which). Receptors were obtained from an adult man with Graves' hyperthyroidism.

The chain carries TRBV28 and TRBJ1-2; no clear D gene. This CDR3 contains 13 residues. The V end was cut by 5 bases, the J end by 2 bases, with 9 bases between. From germline, CDR1 is MDHEN and CDR2 SYDVKM. CDR3 sequence (DNA): TGTGCCAGCAGTGGGTTATCCAACTATGGCTACACCTTC. It specifies CASSGLSNYGYTF.

This clonotype was counted at least ten times. This chain connects TRBV20-1 to TRBJ2-7, with 8 bases fitting TRBD2. The CDR3 consists of 14 residues. In germline, CDR1 is DFQATT, CDR2 SNEGSKA (reference sequence). V lost 1 base to trimming and J lost 4 bases; unmatched junction nucleotides: 6. The CDR3, as DNA: TGCAGTGCTAGAGTAGGAGCGGGAGCTTACGAGCAGTACTTC. Its translation is CSARVGAGAYEQYF.

The chain is built from TRBV12-3 or TRBV12-4 and TRBJ2-6; 7 bases are shared with TRBD1. The CDR3 runs 17 residues. The ends lost 6 bases at V and 1 base at J; junction bases unmatched: 9. CDR3: CASSPGQVLSGANVLTF. CDR3 sequence (DNA): TGTGCCAGCAGCCCCGGACAGGTTTTGTCTGGGGCCAACGTCCTGACTTTC.

The table lists this clonotype with many counts. As DNA, the CDR3 is TGTGCCAGCAGTCCGGGACAGGGGAGGGCAACTAATGAAAAACTGTTTTTT. Amino acid sequence: CASSPGQGRATNEKLFF. The chain uses TRBV12-3 or TRBV12-4 and TRBJ1-4; 10 bases align to TRBD1. The V and J ends lost 5 bases and 0 bases, in that order; junction bases with no gene match: 6. CDR3 length: 17 amino acids.

This clonotype was counted many times. The chain uses TRBV5-1 and TRBJ1-1; D not resolved. Germline V gives CDR1 SGHRS, CDR2 YFSETQ. The CDR3 sequence is 13 residues long. The V and J ends lost 5 bases and 0 bases respectively, with 8 bases between them. The CDR3 DNA sequence: TGCGCCAGCAGGGGTTACTTGAACACTGAAGCTTTCTTT. Amino acid sequence: CASRGYLNTEAFF.

This chain uses TRBV7-2 with TRBJ1-5; possibly TRBD1 for D (5 bases). CDR3 length: 14 residues. Germline lookup yields CDR1 SGHTA and CDR2 FQGNSA. The V end was cut by 3 bases, the J end by 5 bases, with 11 bases between. The CDR3 loop reads CASSFQGSYQPQHF. Here the CDR3 DNA reads TGTGCCAGCAGCTTCCAGGGATCCTATCAGCCCCAGCATTTT.

V gene TRBV18 combines with J gene TRBJ1-3; D call uncertain. This CDR3 is 12 amino acids long. Germline loops: CDR1 KGHSH, CDR2 LQKENI. V lost 3 bases and J 8 bases, leaving 8 bases between the germline ends. CDR3 nucleotide sequence: TGTGCCAGCTCACCCCTACGGGACACCATATATTTT. It translates to CASSPLRDTIYF.

V gene TRBV7-9 combines with J gene TRBJ1-1; D not resolved. CDR3 length: 14 residues. Trimming took off 8 bases at V and 3 bases at J, with 16 bases between the two ends. Germline CDR1 and CDR2: SEHNR and FQNEAQ (reference sequence). CDR3 sequence (DNA): TGTGCCAGCCGGGTGTTTGGGCTGCACACTGAAGCTTTCTTT. This codes for CASRVFGLHTEAFF.

The genes are TRBV7-2 and TRBJ2-7, with D possibly TRBD1 on 6 matching bases. Trimming took 2 bases from V and 3 from J, leaving 11 bases between them. Per the germline V gene, CDR1 is SGHTA and CDR2 is FQGNSA. CDR3 length: 14 amino acids. The CDR3 spells CASSLRDNFYEQYF. CDR3 nucleotide sequence: TGTGCCAGCAGCTTACGGGACAATTTCTACGAGCAGTACTTC.

The rearrangement joins TRBV4-2 to TRBJ1-4; possibly TRBD1 for D (6 bases). V lost 5 bases and J lost 6, with 16 bases in between. The CDR3 covers 15 residues. Germline values: CDR1 LGHNA, CDR2 YNFKEQ. In DNA, the CDR3 is TGTGCCAGCAGCTGGGGGACAAGCCCCTATGAAAAACTGTTTTTT. Its translation is CASSWGTSPYEKLFF.

This clonotype appeared many times. The gene calls are TRBV7-2 and TRBJ1-3, with 8 bases matching TRBD1. The CDR3 covers 15 residues. Germline loops: CDR1 SGHTA, CDR2 FQGNSA. Trimming at V came to 5 bases and at J to 4 bases, leaving 7 bases not matched to a gene. CDR3 sequence (DNA): TGTGCCAGCAGCCTTCGACAGGGGTGGGGAAACACCATATATTTT. It yields the protein CASSLRQGWGNTIYF.

For this clonotype: A much larger clone is a single base away; this may be a read error. The conserved final phenylalanine or tryptophan is absent from the CDR3, which likely points to a read error. This chain links TRBV5-1 with TRBJ1-1; 7 nucleotides align to TRBD1. V was clipped by 5 bases and J by 3 bases; unmatched bases: 4. The CDR3 runs 13 residues. Germline loops: CDR1 SGHRS, CDR2 YFSETQ. Here the CDR3 DNA reads TGCGCCAGCAGAGACAGGGATCACACTGAAGCTTTCCTT. Residues: CASRDRDHTEAFL.

This clonotype was seen a handful of times. The chain has TRBV6-6 and TRBJ2-7, with D possibly matching TRBD2 (6 bases). Trimming shortened V by 10 bases and J by 6 bases, and 7 bases separated the two germline ends. Germline V gene sequence: CDR1 MNHNY, CDR2 SVGAGI (reference sequence). The CDR3 totals 9 residues. The CDR3 coding sequence is TGTGCCACGGGAGTCGAGCAGTACTTC. As protein: CATGVEQYF.

This clonotype has only a few counts. The rearrangement joins TRBV10-2 to TRBJ2-5; 8 nucleotides match TRBD1. With 5 bases clipped from V and 5 bases from J, the junction kept 19 bases outside the gene matches. Germline CDR1 reads WSHSY; CDR2 reads SAAADI. This CDR3 is built from 18 residues. DNA for the CDR3: TGCGCCAGCAGTTACGATGTCCCCGGGACAGGAGATGTGGAGACCCAGTACTTC. Translated, it gives CASSYDVPGTGDVETQYF.

This clonotype was seen a few times. J is TRBJ1-1 and V is TRBV9; 7 bases line up with TRBD1. J was trimmed by 10 bases and V by 4 bases; bases with no gene match: 10. Per germline, CDR1 SGDLS and CDR2 YYNGEE. CDR3 size: 13 residues. The CDR3 region is CASSPTGFRVAFF. CDR3 nucleotides: TGTGCCAGCAGCCCGACAGGGTTTCGGGTAGCTTTCTTT.

The V and J genes are TRBV24-1 and TRBJ1-1; possibly TRBD1 for D (5 bases). CDR1 and CDR2 from the germline V gene are KGHDR and SFDVKD. The CDR3 has 12 residues. The CDR3 DNA reads TGTGCAGCGGGCGTAAGTGGGGGAGCAGCTTTCTTT. This encodes CAAGVSGGAAFF.

There are many counts of this clonotype. The gene calls are TRBV12-3 or TRBV12-4 and TRBJ2-2, with TRBD1 matching 10 bases. The CDR3 spans 14 residues. V gave up 5 bases and J gave up 7 bases; unmatched junction bases: 4. The chain's CDR3 is CASSRQGANGELFF. The CDR3 nucleotides are TGTGCCAGCAGTCGACAGGGGGCTAACGGGGAGCTGTTTTTT.

This clonotype was recorded many times. The chain links TRBV14 to TRBJ1-1; D is uncertain. This CDR3 spans 13 amino acids. Germline-derived CDR1 and CDR2 are SGHDN and FVKESK. V was clipped by 5 bases and J by 1 base, with 8 bases between them. The CDR3 DNA sequence: TGTGCCAGCAGCAAGGTCCAGAACACTGAAGCTTTCTTT. It yields the protein CASSKVQNTEAFF.

This clonotype appeared many times. The rearrangement links TRBV20-1 to TRBJ2-7; 8 bases are shared with TRBD2. J was trimmed by 2 bases and V by 0 bases; bases with no gene match: 9. The CDR3 consists of 16 residues. Germline values: CDR1 DFQATT, CDR2 SNEGSKA (reference sequence). The CDR3 coding sequence is TGCAGTGCTAGAGATATTCGACTAGCGCAAGCCTACGAGCAGTACTTC. Amino acids: CSARDIRLAQAYEQYF.

This chain connects TRBV9 to TRBJ1-1; D is unresolved. Germline lookup yields CDR1 SGDLS and CDR2 YYNGEE. The CDR3 is 14 residues long. V was clipped by 0 bases and J by 1 base, with 7 bases between them. The CDR3: CASSVAGKNTEAFF. DNA of the CDR3: TGTGCCAGCAGCGTAGCGGGGAAGAACACTGAAGCTTTCTTT.

This clonotype turned up a few times. The rearrangement joins TRBV18 to TRBJ2-7; D uncertain. The germline V gene encodes CDR1 KGHSH and CDR2 LQKENI. The V end lost 1 base, the J end lost 1 base, and 5 bases lay between the germline ends. The CDR3 covers 13 residues. CDR3 nucleotides: TGTGCCAGCTCACCACGTATTTCCTACGAGCAGTACTTC. Translated, it gives CASSPRISYEQYF.

This clonotype was detected only a few times. The genes are TRBV6-5 and TRBJ2-7, with D possibly being TRBD1 (5 bases). The CDR3 is made up of 15 amino acids. V was clipped by 2 bases and J by 4 bases, with 15 bases between them. Germline V gives CDR1 MNHEY, CDR2 SVGAGI. The CDR3 DNA sequence: TGTGCCAGCAGTTACCGGACAAGAATGGTGTACGAGCAGTACTTC. Protein sequence: CASSYRTRMVYEQYF.

In this sample, this clonotype turned up many times. This chain links TRBV20-1 with TRBJ1-4; 9 nucleotides match TRBD1. V gave up 3 bases and J gave up 7 bases; unmatched junction bases: 9. Germline values: CDR1 DFQATT, CDR2 SNEGSKA (reference sequence). The CDR3 covers 15 residues. The CDR3, as DNA: TGCAGTGCTAGGGAGCCGGGACAGGGCCGTGAAAAACTGTTTTTT. The encoded protein is CSAREPGQGREKLFF.

In this sample, this clonotype turned up many times. The CDR3 here is CSVDLIRSETQYF. CDR3 bases: TGCAGCGTTGATCTTATCAGGTCGGAGACCCAGTACTTC. V is TRBV29-1 and J is TRBJ2-5; D gene ambiguous. Trimming cost V 3 bases and J 5 bases, with 13 bases left between them. CDR3 length equals 13 residues. Germline lookup yields CDR1 SQVTM and CDR2 ANQGSEA.

V gene TRBV20-1 combines with J gene TRBJ2-7; TRBD1 aligns across 8 bases. V lost 0 bases, J lost 2 bases, and 6 bases stayed unmatched. The CDR3 length is 15 residues. Per the germline V gene, CDR1 is DFQATT and CDR2 is SNEGSKA (reference sequence). CDR3 in amino acids: CSARETGTGTYEQYF. Written as DNA, the CDR3 is TGCAGTGCTAGAGAAACCGGGACAGGAACCTACGAGCAGTACTTC.

This clonotype showed up many times. This chain connects TRBV19 to TRBJ2-2, with TRBD2 matching 9 bases. J gave up 3 bases and V 10 bases, and 9 bases lay outside the gene matches. The CDR3 contains 15 residues. Looked up from germline, CDR1 is LNHDA and CDR2 is SQIVND (reference sequence). CDR3 region: CATGQAGGYTGELFF. As DNA, the CDR3 is TGTGCCACAGGACAAGCGGGAGGTTACACCGGGGAGCTGTTTTTT. Together with reference TRBV19 and TRBJ2-2, the CDR3 gives the full variable domain: DGGITQSPKYLFRKEGQNVTLSCEQNLNHDAMYWYRQDPGQGLRLIYYSQIVNDFQKGDIAEGYSVSREKKESFPLTVTSAQKNPTAFYLCATGQAGGYTGELFFGEGSRLTVL.

This rearrangement joins TRBV7-8 to TRBJ1-6; 7 bases are shared with TRBD1. The germline V gene has CDR1 SGHVS and CDR2 FQNEAQ. This CDR3 is built from 15 residues. The V gene end was trimmed by 4 bases and the J gene end by 9 bases; junction bases not matched to a gene: 9. CDR3 DNA sequence: TGTGCCAGCAGCTCGACCGGGACAGCGAGTTCACCCCTCCACTTT. Encoded protein: CASSSTGTASSPLHF.

A note on this clonotype: Just one base apart from a much larger clone, this may be a read error. The chain links TRBV20-1 to TRBJ1-5; TRBD1 aligns across 7 bases. CDR3 length equals 11 residues. Germline CDR1 DFQATT, CDR2 SNEGSKA (reference sequence). The CDR3 region has the DNA TGCAATGCTAGGTCCAGGGGGTCCCAGCATTTT. Translated, it gives CNARSRGSQHF.

In regard to this clonotype: One end of the junction varies from germline; a read error may be responsible. This chain joins TRBV7-2 and TRBJ1-6, with no clear D. The CDR3 sequence is 15 residues long. CDR1 is SGHTA and CDR2 is FQGNSA in the germline V gene. The CDR3 region has the DNA TGTGCCAGCAGCGCTTTAAGCTCCTATAATTCACCCCCCCACTTT. Translated, it gives CASSALSSYNSPPHF.